Detailed here is one TCR beta chain. Its antigen is unidentified. Per germline, CDR1 SGDLS and CDR2 YYNGEE. There are 13 residues in the CDR3. V trimming: 2 bases; J trimming: 6 bases; junction bases outside the gene matches: 4. Libraries were prepared by immunoSEQ multiplex PCR; TCRdb keeps only in-frame clonotypes and omits some of them. The repertoire includes fewer than 500,000 clones, around 91% of them detected once, and less than 5.5% sits in the top ten. The sample comes from a study of Ad26.COV2.S vaccination and SARS-CoV-2 variants. Findings of the study overall: The breadth of spike-specific CD8+ and CD4+ T cell responses after vaccination was reportedly substantial. The study found higher spike-specific TCR breadth in vaccine than placebo recipients.

Treatment: about 20 received Ad26.COV2.S at low or high dose, single or two shots; roughly 5 received placebo; per-sample allocation not given. Each sample was drawn 63 days after the first injection (of vaccine or placebo). Here the sequenced sample was peripheral blood, taken in a trial of Ad26.COV2.S vaccine versus placebo. The chain has TRBV9 and TRBJ1-1; TRBD1 aligns across 7 bases. The source is a person between 18 and 60 years old who received the Ad26.COV2.S COVID-19 vaccine or a placebo. The CDR3 coding sequence is TGTGCCAGCAGCGTTGCGCAGGGGGCTGAAGCTTTCTTT. Its protein product is CASSVAQGAEAFF.